This T cell receptor beta chain stems from a study of blood T cell repertoires in COVID-19. Study-wide background: From the United States, Italy and Spain came samples of acute and convalescent COVID-19. From T cells, B-cell-depleted T cells, or PBMCs came the material, which was cDNA or gDNA.

The CDR3 has 13 amino acids. The V and J ends lost 2 bases and 6 bases, in that order; junction bases with no gene match: 0. Germline V gene data show CDR1 as LNHNV and CDR2 as YYDKDF (reference sequence). As processed by the authors: Amplification from reference gene primers served as the basis for estimated nucleated cell counts. Data came from immunoSEQ multiplex PCR; TCRdb stores just in-frame clones and leaves some out. The DNA was the basis for D and trimming; V, J and clone size are from that table. The table lists 200,000 to 300,000 clones, approximately 89% of them singletons. The receptor comes from a man in his forties who had recovered from COVID-19. The chain combines TRBV15 with TRBJ2-2; 7 nucleotides align to TRBD1. Sequencing was carried out using peripheral blood. CDR3 nucleotides: TGTGCCACCAGCAGACAGGGGGCCGGGGAGCTGTTTTTT. Protein: CATSRQGAGELFF.